The text below deals with one TCR beta chain. Sequencing used immunoSEQ multiplex PCR; TCRdb keeps in-frame clones, though not all of them. The sample holds 80,000 to 100,000 clones, around nine tenths seen once. The source of the sample is a study of control samples from healthy donors and cancer patients. Sequencing was done on a sample of blood. The origin of this receptor is a man aged 30-40 years in good health.

The CDR3 DNA follows: TGTGCCAGCAGCCCAACCGCAGGACTAGCGGGAGGGCCGGGGGAGACCCAGTACTTC. Protein: CASSPTAGLAGGPGETQYF. The chain has TRBV7-9 and TRBJ2-5; 15 bases are shared with TRBD2. V was clipped by 5 bases and J by 5 bases; unmatched bases: 15. Germline-derived CDR1 and CDR2 are SEHNR and FQNEAQ (reference sequence). CDR3 length: 19 amino acids.